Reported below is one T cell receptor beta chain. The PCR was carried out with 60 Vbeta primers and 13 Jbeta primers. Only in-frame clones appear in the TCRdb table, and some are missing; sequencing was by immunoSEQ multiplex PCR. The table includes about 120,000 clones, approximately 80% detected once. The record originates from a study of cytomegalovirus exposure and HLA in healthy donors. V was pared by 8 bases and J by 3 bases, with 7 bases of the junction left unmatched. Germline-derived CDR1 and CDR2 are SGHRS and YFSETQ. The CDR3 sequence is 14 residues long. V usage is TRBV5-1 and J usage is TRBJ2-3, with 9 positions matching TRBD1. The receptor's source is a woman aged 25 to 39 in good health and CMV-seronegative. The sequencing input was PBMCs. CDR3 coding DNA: TGCGCCAGTACGACCGGACAGGGGACAGATACGCAGTATTTT. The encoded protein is CASTTGQGTDTQYF.